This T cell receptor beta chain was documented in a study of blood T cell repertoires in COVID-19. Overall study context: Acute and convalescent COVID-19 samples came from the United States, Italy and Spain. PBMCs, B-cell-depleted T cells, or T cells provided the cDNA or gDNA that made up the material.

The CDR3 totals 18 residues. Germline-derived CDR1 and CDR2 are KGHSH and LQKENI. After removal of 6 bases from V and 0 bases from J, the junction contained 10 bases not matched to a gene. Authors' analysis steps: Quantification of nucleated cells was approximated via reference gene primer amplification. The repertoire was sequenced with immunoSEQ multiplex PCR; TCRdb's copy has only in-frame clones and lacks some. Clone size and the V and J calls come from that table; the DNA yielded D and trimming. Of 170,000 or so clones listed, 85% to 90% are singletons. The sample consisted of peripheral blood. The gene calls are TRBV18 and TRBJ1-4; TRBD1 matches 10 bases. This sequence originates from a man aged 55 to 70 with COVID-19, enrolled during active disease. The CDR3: CASSPGTGAPATNEKLFF. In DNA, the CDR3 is TGTGCCAGCTCTCCCGGGACAGGGGCCCCCGCAACTAATGAAAAACTGTTTTTT.